These 5 T cell receptor beta chains were sequenced from one sample in a study of CD8 T cells in ankylosing spondylitis. TCRdb redid the calling of the 5' RACE reads with MiXCR, one entry per CDR3 protein. This table has roughly 90,000 distinct CDR3 sequences, about 8.3% appearing once. Sequencing was done on a sample of blood, either unsorted or a sorted T cell fraction (not recorded which). These receptors came from a male donor with ankylosing spondylitis or in good health (not recorded which).

This clonotype was observed many times. The V gene is TRBV27, the J gene TRBJ2-5; D possibly corresponds to TRBD2 (5 bases). Germline CDR1 reads MNHEY; CDR2 reads SMNVEV (reference sequence). This CDR3 spans 13 amino acids. The V end was cut by 5 bases, the J end by 2 bases, with 9 bases between. The CDR3 region has the DNA TGTGCCAGCAGTGGGAGATGGCAAGAGACCCAGTACTTC. Amino acids: CASSGRWQETQYF.

This clonotype appeared many times. The chain links TRBV6-1 to TRBJ2-7; 9 bases match TRBD1. With 6 bases clipped from V and 2 bases from J, the junction kept 5 bases outside the gene matches. CDR1 is MNHNS, CDR2 SASEGT, per germline. This CDR3 spans 14 amino acids. CDR3 sequence: CASRQGASTYEQYF. CDR3 nucleotide sequence: TGTGCCAGCAGACAGGGGGCGTCGACCTACGAGCAGTACTTC.

This clonotype was seen repeatedly, ten times or more. J is TRBJ1-1 and V is TRBV4-3, with a weak D call TRBD1 (5 bases). The CDR3 contains 15 residues. The V gene lost 0 bases and the J gene lost 10 bases, with 18 bases spanning the gap. Looked up from germline, CDR1 is LGHNA and CDR2 is YSLEER. CDR3 in DNA: TGCGCCAGCAGCCAAGATTTGGGGAGGGGCGCTGTAGCTTTCTTT. Translation: CASSQDLGRGAVAFF.

This clonotype occurred a few times. The chain couples TRBV4-2 to TRBJ2-2; D call uncertain. Deletions cut 4 bases from V and 0 bases from J, with 15 bases between. This CDR3 region has 17 residues. Germline lookup yields CDR1 LGHNA and CDR2 YNFKEQ. The CDR3 region has the DNA TGTGCCAGCAGCCCGTCCATTAGCTCTTCGAACACCGGGGAGCTGTTTTTT. Amino acids: CASSPSISSSNTGELFF.

The sample holds many counts of this clonotype. This chain joins TRBV20-1 and TRBJ2-7; possible D gene TRBD1, 5 bases. The CDR3 sequence is 14 residues long. Deletions cut 1 base from V and 0 bases from J, with 10 bases between. Germline values: CDR1 DFQATT, CDR2 SNEGSKA (reference sequence). CDR3 sequence: CSARVRESSYEQYF. CDR3 DNA sequence: TGCAGTGCTAGAGTCAGGGAAAGCTCCTACGAGCAGTACTTC.